Each of the 3 T cell receptor beta chains below was sequenced from the same sample in a study of cytomegalovirus exposure and HLA in healthy donors (TCRdb year 2017). The library came from the immunoSEQ multiplex PCR assay. For the multiplex PCR, a mixture combining 60 forward primers for TCR Vbeta segments and 13 reverse primers for TCR Jbeta segments was used. TCRdb obtained this table from immuneACCESS and retained in-frame rearrangements with V and J assigned. These tables miss some clones; where compared with another copy, unresolved V genes account for less than half of the shortfall, and the remainder is unexplained. The sample table records 200,000 to 250,000 clones; more than 60% of these occur just once. The ten top clones hold 0.22% of the sample. The sequencing input was PBMCs. These receptors all stem from a girl aged 2-10 years in good health and CMV-seronegative.

The rearrangement joins TRBV7-6 to TRBJ1-1, with 7 bases that match TRBD1. V gave up 3 bases and J gave up 1 base; unmatched junction bases: 8. This CDR3 spans 16 amino acids. The germline CDR1 and CDR2 sequences are SGHVS and FNYEAQ. CDR3 sequence: CASSFRTGVKNTEAFF. The CDR3 DNA reads TGTGCCAGCAGCTTCCGGACAGGAGTAAAGAACACTGAAGCTTTCTTT.

The CDR3 loop reads CASSNGQGGNIQYF. CDR3 DNA sequence: TGTGCCAGCAGCAACGGACAGGGCGGAAACATTCAGTACTTC. The chain links TRBV7-2 to TRBJ2-4, with 8 nucleotides matching TRBD1. Germline CDR1 SGHTA, CDR2 FQGNSA. V trimming: 5 bases; J trimming: 6 bases; junction bases outside the gene matches: 6. CDR3 length: 14 amino acids.

The CDR3 nucleotides are TGTGCCAGCAGCAGGGGGAACACTGAAGCTTTCTTT. It yields the protein CASSRGNTEAFF. The chain couples TRBV6-5 to TRBJ1-1, with D perhaps TRBD1 (6 bases). Germline CDR1 reads MNHEY; CDR2 reads SVGAGI. The CDR3 consists of 12 residues. V dropped 6 bases and J dropped 1 base, with 6 bases sitting between them.